This T cell receptor (beta chain) was recovered during a study of breast tumors, draining lymph nodes, adjacent tissues. A note on this clonotype: Its matching antigen is unknown.

Whole-study results and caveats: Tumors had less TCR diversity than lymph nodes, more than nontumor tissue. Tumor and nontumor repertoires were significantly more similar in luminal-like than in basal-like breast cancer. Data fit most tumor T cells coming from lymph node, expanding in tumor.

Breast cancer patients provided tissue from their axillary draining lymph nodes. This CDR3 has 17 residues. Germline loops: CDR1 LNHDA, CDR2 SQIVND (reference sequence). V shed 7 bases and J 6 bases; nucleotides not matched to a gene: 17. TCRdb recomputed calls from the multiplex PCR reads with MiXCR, one row per CDR3 protein. This table has about 130,000 distinct CDR3 sequences, roughly 20% appearing once. The chain couples TRBV19 to TRBJ2-2; 7 nucleotides line up with TRBD2. The sequenced sample consisted of axillary lymph node tissue. The clonotype was recovered from a female donor with breast cancer. Some clones in this sample may be carry-over from other donors' samples. The CDR3 sequence is CASTESSSGVNAGELFF. In DNA, the CDR3 is TGTGCCAGTACCGAGAGTTCTAGCGGAGTTAACGCCGGGGAGCTGTTTTTT. The full variable domain, with the rest looked up from reference TRBV19 and TRBJ2-2, is DGGITQSPKYLFRKEGQNVTLSCEQNLNHDAMYWYRQDPGQGLRLIYYSQIVNDFQKGDIAEGYSVSREKKESFPLTVTSAQKNPTAFYLCASTESSSGVNAGELFFGEGSRLTVL.